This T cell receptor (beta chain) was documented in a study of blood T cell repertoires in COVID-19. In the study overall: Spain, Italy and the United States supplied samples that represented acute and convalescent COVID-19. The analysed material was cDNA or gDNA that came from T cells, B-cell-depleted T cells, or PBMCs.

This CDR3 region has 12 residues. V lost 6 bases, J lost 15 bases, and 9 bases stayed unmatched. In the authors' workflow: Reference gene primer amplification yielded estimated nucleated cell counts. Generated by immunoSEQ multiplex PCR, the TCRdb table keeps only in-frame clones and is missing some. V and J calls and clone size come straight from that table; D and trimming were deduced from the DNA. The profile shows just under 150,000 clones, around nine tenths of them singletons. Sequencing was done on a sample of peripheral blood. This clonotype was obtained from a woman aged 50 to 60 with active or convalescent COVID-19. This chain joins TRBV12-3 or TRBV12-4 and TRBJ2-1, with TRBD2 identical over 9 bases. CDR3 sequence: CASSLSSGNPFF. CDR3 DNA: TGTGCCAGCAGCTTATCTAGCGGGAACCCGTTCTTC.